This note documents a single TCR beta chain sequence. As yet, its antigen is unknown. CDR1 is KGHSH, CDR2 LQKENI, per germline. CDR3 length equals 16 residues. V lost 0 bases to trimming and J lost 1 base, with 12 bases between them. These data come from a study of T cell clones after liver transplantation. Study summary: TCRbeta sequencing after a pre-transplant mixed lymphocyte reaction identified graft-donor-reactive clones, later tracked in post-transplant blood. Apart from a few HCV-positive recipients, transplants were for non-autoimmune, non-viral reasons. Pre-transplant mixed lymphocyte reactions yielded third-party-reactive TCRbeta sequences as comparators for graft-donor-reactive sequences.

Overall study findings and caveats: In 5 of 8 subjects, circulating graft-donor-reactive CD4 TCRbeta sequences fell significantly after transplant.

TCRdb's table, derived via immunoSEQ multiplex PCR, lists solely in-frame clones and lacks some. The sample yields 80,000 or so clones, about 84% seen once. The sequence was collected from a human patient who received a liver transplant. Some T cells may be graft donor cells. This chain links TRBV18 with TRBJ1-1; D possibly corresponds to TRBD1 (5 bases). The input for sequencing was CD4+ T cells from blood, taken around 42 months after liver transplant. CDR3 protein: CASSPPGRGGNTEAFF. Here the CDR3 DNA reads TGTGCCAGCTCACCACCCGGAAGGGGAGGGAACACTGAAGCTTTCTTT.